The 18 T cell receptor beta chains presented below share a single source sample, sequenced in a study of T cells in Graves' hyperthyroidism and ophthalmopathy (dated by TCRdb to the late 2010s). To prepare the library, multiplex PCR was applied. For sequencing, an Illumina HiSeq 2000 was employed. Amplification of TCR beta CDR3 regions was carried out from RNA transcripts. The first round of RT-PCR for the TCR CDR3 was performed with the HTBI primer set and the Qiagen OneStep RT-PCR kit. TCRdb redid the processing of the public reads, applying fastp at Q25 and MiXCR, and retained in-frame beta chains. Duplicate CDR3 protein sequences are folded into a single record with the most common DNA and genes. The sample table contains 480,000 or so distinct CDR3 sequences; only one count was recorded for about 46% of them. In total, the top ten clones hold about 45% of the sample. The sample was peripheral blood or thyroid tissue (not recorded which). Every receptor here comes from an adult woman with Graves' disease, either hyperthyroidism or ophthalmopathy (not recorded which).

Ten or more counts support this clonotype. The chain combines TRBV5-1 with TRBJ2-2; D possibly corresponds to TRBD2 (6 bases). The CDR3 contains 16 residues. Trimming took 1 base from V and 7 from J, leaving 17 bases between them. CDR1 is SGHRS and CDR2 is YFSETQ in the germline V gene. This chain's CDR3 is CASSLPAGRRVGELFF. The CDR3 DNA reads TGCGCCAGCAGCTTGCCGGCGGGACGAAGGGTCGGGGAGCTGTTTTTT.

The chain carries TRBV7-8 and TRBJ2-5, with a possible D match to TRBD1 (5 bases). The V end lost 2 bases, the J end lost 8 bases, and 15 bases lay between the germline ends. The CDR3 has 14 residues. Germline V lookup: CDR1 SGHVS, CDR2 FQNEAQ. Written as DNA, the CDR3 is TGTGCCAGCAGCTTACCAGGGCTTGGAAACACCCAGTACTTC. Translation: CASSLPGLGNTQYF.

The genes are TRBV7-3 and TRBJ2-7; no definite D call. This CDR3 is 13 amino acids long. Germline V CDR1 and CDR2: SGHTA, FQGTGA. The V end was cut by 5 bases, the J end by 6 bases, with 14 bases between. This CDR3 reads CASSQVGISEQYF. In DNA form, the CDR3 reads TGTGCCAGCAGCCAAGTCGGAATATCCGAGCAGTACTTC.

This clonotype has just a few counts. DNA for the CDR3: TGTGCCAGCAGCCCAGGACCCATGAACACTGAAGCTTTCTTT. It is translated as CASSPGPMNTEAFF. The V call is TRBV7-8, the J call TRBJ1-1; D is ambiguous. Germline V lookup: CDR1 SGHVS, CDR2 FQNEAQ. V lost 5 bases and J 0 bases, leaving 10 bases between the germline ends. The CDR3 contains 14 residues. The full variable domain, completed using reference TRBV7-8 and TRBJ1-1, is GAGVSQSPRYKVAKRGQDVALRCDPISGHVSLFWYQQALGQGPEFLTYFQNEAQLDKSGLPSDRFFAERPEGSVSTLKIQRTQQEDSAVYLCASSPGPMNTEAFFGQGTRLTVV.

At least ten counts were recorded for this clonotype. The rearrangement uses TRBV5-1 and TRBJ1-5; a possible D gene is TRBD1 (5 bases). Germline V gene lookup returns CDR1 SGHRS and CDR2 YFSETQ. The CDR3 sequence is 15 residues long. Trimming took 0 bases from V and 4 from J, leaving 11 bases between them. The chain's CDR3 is CASSLGGTRNQPQHF. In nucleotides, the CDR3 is TGCGCCAGCAGCTTGGGTGGGACGCGGAATCAGCCCCAGCATTTT.

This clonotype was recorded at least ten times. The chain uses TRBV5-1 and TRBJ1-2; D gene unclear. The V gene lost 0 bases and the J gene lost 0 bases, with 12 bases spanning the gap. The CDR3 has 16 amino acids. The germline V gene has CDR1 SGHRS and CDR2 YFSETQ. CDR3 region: CASSLVEGPANYGYTF. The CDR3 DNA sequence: TGCGCCAGCAGCTTGGTGGAGGGTCCAGCTAACTATGGCTACACCTTC. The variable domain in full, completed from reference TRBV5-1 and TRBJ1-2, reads KAGVTQTPRYLIKTRGQQVTLSCSPISGHRSVSWYQQTPGQGLQFLFEYFSETQRNKGNFPGRFSGRQFSNSRSEMNVSTLELGDSALYLCASSLVEGPANYGYTFGSGTRLTVV.

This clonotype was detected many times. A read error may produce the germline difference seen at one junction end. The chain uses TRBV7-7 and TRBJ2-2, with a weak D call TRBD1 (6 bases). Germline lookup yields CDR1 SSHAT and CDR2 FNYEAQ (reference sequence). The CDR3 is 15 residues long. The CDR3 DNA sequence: TGTGCTAGCAGCGAGGGACACTGGGTCACCGGGGAGCTGTTTTTT. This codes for CASSEGHWVTGELFF. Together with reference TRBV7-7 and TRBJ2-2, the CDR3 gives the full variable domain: GAGVSQSPRYKVTKRGQDVTLRCDPISSHATLYWYQQALGQGPEFLTYFNYEAQPDKSGLPSDRFSAERPEGSISTLTIQRTEQRDSAMYRCASSEGHWVTGELFFGEGSRLTVL.

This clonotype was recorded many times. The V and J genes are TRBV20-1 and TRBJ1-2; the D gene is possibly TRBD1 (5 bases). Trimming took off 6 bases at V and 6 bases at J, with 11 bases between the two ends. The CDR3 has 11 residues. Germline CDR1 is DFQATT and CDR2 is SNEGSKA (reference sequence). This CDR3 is CSALLGDGYTF. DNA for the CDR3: TGCAGTGCCCTTTTGGGGGATGGCTACACCTTC.

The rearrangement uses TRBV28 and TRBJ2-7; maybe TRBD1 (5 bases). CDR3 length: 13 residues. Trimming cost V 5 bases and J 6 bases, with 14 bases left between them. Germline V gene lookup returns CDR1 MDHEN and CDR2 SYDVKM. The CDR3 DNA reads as TGTGCCAGCAGTCTTGCAGGGTCGGCCGAGCAGTACTTC. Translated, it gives CASSLAGSAEQYF.

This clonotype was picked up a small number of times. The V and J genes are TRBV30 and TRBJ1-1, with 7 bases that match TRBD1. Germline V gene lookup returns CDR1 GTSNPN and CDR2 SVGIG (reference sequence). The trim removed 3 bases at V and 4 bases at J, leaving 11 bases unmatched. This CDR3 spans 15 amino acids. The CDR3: CAWSRMGQKVTEAFF. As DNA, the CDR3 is TGTGCCTGGAGCCGGATGGGACAGAAGGTCACTGAAGCTTTCTTT.

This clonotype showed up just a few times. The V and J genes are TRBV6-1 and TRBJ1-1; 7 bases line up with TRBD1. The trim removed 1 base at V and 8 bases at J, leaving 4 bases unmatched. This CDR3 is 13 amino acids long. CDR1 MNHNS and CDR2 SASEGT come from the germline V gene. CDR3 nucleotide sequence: TGTGCCAGCAGTGAAGAGACAGGGCTCGAAGCTTTCTTT. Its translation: CASSEETGLEAFF.

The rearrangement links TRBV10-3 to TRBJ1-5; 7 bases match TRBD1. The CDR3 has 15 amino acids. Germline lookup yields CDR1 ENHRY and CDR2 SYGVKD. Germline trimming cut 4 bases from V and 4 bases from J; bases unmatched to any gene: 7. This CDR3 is CAISARVQGNQPQHF. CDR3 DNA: TGTGCCATCAGTGCTAGAGTACAGGGGAATCAGCCCCAGCATTTT.

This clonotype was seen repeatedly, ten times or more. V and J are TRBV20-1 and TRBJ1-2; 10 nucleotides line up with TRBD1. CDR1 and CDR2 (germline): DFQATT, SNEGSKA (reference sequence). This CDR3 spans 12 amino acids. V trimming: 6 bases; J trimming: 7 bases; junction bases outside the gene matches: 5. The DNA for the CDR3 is TGCAGTGCCACCGACAGGGGGCTTGGCTACACCTTC. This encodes CSATDRGLGYTF.

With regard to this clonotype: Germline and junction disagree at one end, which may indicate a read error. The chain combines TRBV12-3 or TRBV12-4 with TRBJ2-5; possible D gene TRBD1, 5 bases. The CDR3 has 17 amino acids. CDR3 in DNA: TGTGCCATCAGTGAGTCCTACAGGCTCGGGCCTCAAGAGACCCAGTACTTC. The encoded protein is CAISESYRLGPQETQYF.

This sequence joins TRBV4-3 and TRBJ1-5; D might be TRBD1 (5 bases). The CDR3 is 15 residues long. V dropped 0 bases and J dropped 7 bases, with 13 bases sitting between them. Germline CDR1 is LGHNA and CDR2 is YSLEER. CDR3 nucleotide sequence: TGCGCCAGCAGCCAAGAGGCAGGGAGCGGGCAGCCCCAGCATTTT. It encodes CASSQEAGSGQPQHF.

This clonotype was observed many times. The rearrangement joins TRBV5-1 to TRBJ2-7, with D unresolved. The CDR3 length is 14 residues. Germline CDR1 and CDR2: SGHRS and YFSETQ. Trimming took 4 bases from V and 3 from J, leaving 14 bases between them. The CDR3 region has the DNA TGCGCCAGCAGCCCGTCTCAAAAGGGCTACGAGCAGTACTTC. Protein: CASSPSQKGYEQYF.

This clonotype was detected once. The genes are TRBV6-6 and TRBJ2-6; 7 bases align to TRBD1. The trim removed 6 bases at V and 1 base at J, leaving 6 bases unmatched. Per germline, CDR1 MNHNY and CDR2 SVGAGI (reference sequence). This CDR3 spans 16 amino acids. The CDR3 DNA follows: TGTGCCAGCAGCCCGGACAGGTTATCTGGGGCCAACGTCCTGACTTTC. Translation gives CASSPDRLSGANVLTF.

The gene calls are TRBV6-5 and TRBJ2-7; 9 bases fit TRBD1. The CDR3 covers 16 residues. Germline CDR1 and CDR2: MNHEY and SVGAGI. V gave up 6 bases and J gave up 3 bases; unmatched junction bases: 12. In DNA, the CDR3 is TGTGCCAGCAGCTCACCGAGGACAGGGGATCTCTACGAGCAGTACTTC. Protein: CASSSPRTGDLYEQYF.